A selection of T cell receptor beta chains follows, all from one sample in a study of T cell clonotyping in hematopoietic cell transplantation. Clones were sequenced by immunoSEQ multiplex PCR, and TCRdb holds only the in-frame ones, with some missing. The sample includes roughly 20,000 clones, about 90% of them seen just once. The material was peripheral blood mononuclear cells, obtained before stem cell transplant. All receptors come from a man aged 18 to 35 with biphenotypic leukemia. Some clones in this sample may be carry-over from other donors' samples. Each CDR3 is given with its conserved first and last residue. The D gene is left open where the match is weak. Only some rows state a clone size, as once, few, many or a class for expanded clones.

V: TRBV5-1; D: .; length: 14; J: TRBJ2-7; size: .; CDR3: CASSLVQASYEQYF; DNA: TGCGCCAGCAGCTTGGTGCAGGCCTCCTACGAGCAGTACTTC
V: TRBV5-1; D: TRBD2; length: 17; J: TRBJ2-1; size: .; CDR3: CASSLGLAGDGYNEQFF; DNA: TGCGCCAGCAGCCTAGGACTAGCGGGGGATGGGTACAATGAGCAGTTCTTC
V: TRBV5-1; D: .; length: 15; J: TRBJ1-2; size: .; CDR3: CASSLESTGIDGYTF; DNA: TGCGCCAGCAGCTTGGAATCTACAGGGATCGATGGCTACACCTTC
V: TRBV19; D: TRBD1; length: 16; J: TRBJ1-4; size: once; CDR3: CASSTSHQGGAEKLFF; DNA: TGTGCCAGTAGTACCTCACACCAGGGGGGGGCGGAAAAACTGTTTTTT
V: TRBV10-3; D: .; length: 16; J: TRBJ2-6; size: .; CDR3: CAISESRTSGANVLTF; DNA: TGTGCCATCAGTGAGTCAAGAACCTCTGGGGCCAACGTCCTGACTTTC
V: TRBV9; D: TRBD1; length: 17; J: TRBJ2-7; size: .; CDR3: CASSTRDRGALGYEQYF; DNA: TGTGCCAGCAGCACCCGGGACAGGGGTGCCTTGGGGTACGAGCAGTACTTC
V: TRBV19; D: .; length: 13; J: TRBJ1-4; size: .; CDR3: CASSRNSGEKLFF; DNA: TGTGCCAGTAGTAGAAATTCTGGGGAAAAACTGTTTTTT
V: TRBV7-9; D: .; length: 12; J: TRBJ1-5; size: large; CDR3: CASSTGGQPQHF; DNA: TGTGCCAGCAGCACCGGGGGTCAGCCCCAGCATTTT
V: TRBV27; D: TRBD1; length: 14; J: TRBJ1-2; size: .; CDR3: CASSSWTGGYGYTF; DNA: TGTGCCAGCAGTTCGTGGACAGGGGGCTATGGCTACACCTTC
V: TRBV2; D: .; length: 14; J: TRBJ1-4; size: .; CDR3: CASHRRDLNEKLFF; DNA: TGTGCCAGCCACCGGAGGGATTTAAATGAAAAACTGTTTTTT
V: TRBV4-1; D: .; length: 15; J: TRBJ1-1; size: .; CDR3: CASSQEASGDTEAFF; DNA: TGCGCCAGCAGCCAAGAAGCTTCGGGGGACACTGAAGCTTTCTTT
V: TRBV29-1; D: TRBD1; length: 14; J: TRBJ1-1; size: .; CDR3: CSGGRQGTGTEAFF; DNA: TGCAGCGGCGGCCGACAGGGGACGGGAACTGAAGCTTTCTTT
V: TRBV9; D: TRBD1; length: 15; J: TRBJ2-7; size: .; CDR3: CASSVGGQGAYEQYF; DNA: TGTGCCAGCAGCGTAGGGGGACAGGGGGCCTACGAGCAGTACTTC
V: TRBV9; D: .; length: 14; J: TRBJ1-4; size: once; CDR3: CASSVFQHNEKLFF; DNA: TGTGCCAGCAGCGTATTTCAGCATAATGAAAAACTGTTTTTT
V: TRBV4-1; D: .; length: 14; J: TRBJ2-7; size: few; CDR3: CASSDFRESYEQYF; DNA: TGCGCCAGCAGCGATTTCAGGGAGAGCTACGAGCAGTACTTC
V: TRBV27; D: TRBD2; length: 15; J: TRBJ2-3; size: once; CDR3: CASSYLSGGTDTQYF; DNA: TGTGCCAGCAGTTACCTTAGCGGGGGCACAGATACGCAGTATTTT
V: TRBV13; D: TRBD1; length: 15; J: TRBJ2-1; size: .; CDR3: CASSLEPLSGQAQFF; DNA: TGTGCCAGCAGCTTAGAACCCCTTTCCGGACAGGCGCAGTTCTTC
V: TRBV7-6; D: TRBD1; length: 15; J: TRBJ2-2; size: .; CDR3: CASSLAGQYTGELFF; DNA: TGTGCCAGCAGCTTAGCGGGACAGTACACCGGGGAGCTGTTTTTT
V: TRBV5-4; D: TRBD1; length: 15; J: TRBJ2-7; size: .; CDR3: CASSFTRDRAYEQYF; DNA: TGTGCCAGCAGCTTTACCCGGGACAGGGCCTACGAGCAGTACTTC
V: TRBV11-3; D: TRBD1; length: 15; J: TRBJ1-2; size: .; CDR3: CASSAYGTGESGYTF; DNA: TGTGCCAGCAGTGCGTACGGGACAGGGGAGAGCGGCTACACCTTC
V: TRBV6-1; D: .; length: 16; J: TRBJ1-2; size: .; CDR3: CASSEASASANYGYTF; DNA: TGTGCCAGCAGTGAAGCGTCAGCGAGTGCTAACTATGGCTACACCTTC
V: TRBV27; D: .; length: 13; J: TRBJ1-2; size: .; CDR3: CASRKGTDKGYTF; DNA: TGTGCCAGCCGAAAGGGCACAGATAAGGGCTACACCTTC
V: TRBV6-5; D: .; length: 13; J: TRBJ1-4; size: .; CDR3: CASSLKVNEKLFF; DNA: TGTGCCAGCAGCCTTAAGGTTAATGAAAAACTGTTTTTT
V: TRBV29-1; D: .; length: 16; J: TRBJ2-7; size: .; CDR3: CSVEDRGGPSSYEQYF; DNA: TGCAGCGTTGAAGACAGGGGAGGGCCTAGCAGCTACGAGCAGTACTTC
V: TRBV28; D: .; length: 14; J: TRBJ1-5; size: .; CDR3: CASREHESNQPQHF; DNA: TGTGCCAGCCGGGAACATGAGAGCAATCAGCCCCAGCATTTT